Each of the 18 T cell receptor beta chains below was sequenced from the same sample in a study of PD-L1 blockade in urothelial cancer. Time point specified: pretreatment peripheral blood. Assay: immunoSEQ multiplex PCR; the TCRdb copy retains only in-frame clones and omits some. The table includes tens of thousands of clones, around 90% detected once. Sequenced here: PBMCs, sampled around atezolizumab (anti-PD-L1) treatment. The receptors here all came from a man in his 60s with urothelial cancer.

In its sample, this clone was seen once. The rearrangement links TRBV29-1 to TRBJ2-5; TRBD1 is a possible D gene (5 bases). The CDR3 extends over 13 amino acids. Trimming pared 6 bases from V and 7 bases from J, leaving 18 bases between. From germline, CDR1 is SQVTM and CDR2 ANQGSEA. This CDR3 reads CSVDQQDPGTQYF. The CDR3 nucleotides are TGCAGCGTCGACCAACAGGACCCCGGGACCCAGTACTTC.

V usage is TRBV7-2 and J usage is TRBJ2-6; no firm D call. Germline CDR1 SGHTA, CDR2 FQGNSA. V lost 3 bases and J lost 0, with 9 bases in between. The CDR3 covers 16 residues. The CDR3 bases are TGTGCCAGCAGCTTCACTGTAAGCTCTGGGGCCAACGTCCTGACTTTC. Protein product: CASSFTVSSGANVLTF.

V gene TRBV27 combines with J gene TRBJ2-1; D possibly corresponds to TRBD2 (6 bases). CDR3 length: 14 amino acids. The V and J ends lost 3 bases and 3 bases respectively, with 9 bases between them. Germline V lookup: CDR1 MNHEY, CDR2 SMNVEV (reference sequence). CDR3 amino acids: CASSFRGDYNEQFF. CDR3 nucleotide sequence: TGTGCCAGCAGTTTCCGCGGGGACTACAATGAGCAGTTCTTC.

The chain recombines TRBV9 with TRBJ2-2; 12 nucleotides agree with TRBD1. The V gene end was trimmed by 4 bases and the J gene end by 4 bases; junction bases not matched to a gene: 11. The CDR3 consists of 18 residues. Germline values: CDR1 SGDLS, CDR2 YYNGEE. The CDR3 region has the DNA TGTGCCAGCAGCCCATATGGGACAGGGGGCTCGAGCACCGGGGAGCTGTTTTTT. Translating gives CASSPYGTGGSSTGELFF.

The V call is TRBV25-1, the J call TRBJ1-3; possibly TRBD1 for D (5 bases). V lost 8 bases to trimming and J lost 4 bases, with 12 bases between them. Germline-derived CDR1 and CDR2 are MGHDK and SYGVNS. The CDR3 sequence is 13 residues long. The CDR3 here is CASSEPGGNTIYF. The CDR3 coding sequence is TGTGCCAGCTCGGAGCCAGGGGGAAACACCATATATTTT.

The chain links TRBV14 to TRBJ2-7; D unclear. CDR1 SGHDN and CDR2 FVKESK come from the germline V gene. The CDR3 covers 15 residues. V lost 1 base to trimming and J lost 4 bases, with 14 bases between them. CDR3 coding DNA: TGTGCCAGCAGCCAAGCCCAAGGAGCGAGGTACGAGCAGTACTTC. Its translation is CASSQAQGARYEQYF.

The chain has TRBV4-3 and TRBJ2-3; 11 bases are a match to TRBD2. The CDR3 runs 15 residues. The V and J ends lost 6 bases and 5 bases, in that order; junction bases with no gene match: 7. Germline V gives CDR1 LGHNA, CDR2 YSLEER. CDR3 coding DNA: TGCGCCAGCAGTGCTGGACTAGCGGGTCGAGATACGCAGTATTTT. Translation: CASSAGLAGRDTQYF.

The chain recombines TRBV28 with TRBJ2-2; TRBD1 matches at 9 bases. J gave up 5 bases and V 10 bases, and 5 bases lay outside the gene matches. The germline CDR1 and CDR2 sequences are MDHEN and SYDVKM. This CDR3 spans 13 amino acids. The CDR3, as DNA: TGTGCCATACAGGGGGCGCTGACCGGGGAGCTGTTTTTT. It is translated as CAIQGALTGELFF.

V gene TRBV11-2 combines with J gene TRBJ2-3, with TRBD2 identical over 15 bases. CDR1 is SGHAT and CDR2 is FQNNGV in the germline V gene. Trimming cost V 5 bases and J 3 bases; bases outside gene matches: 6. The CDR3 length is 17 residues. CDR3 DNA: TGTGCCAGCAGCCGATCGGGACTAGCGGGAGGTACAGATACGCAGTATTTT. The encoded protein is CASSRSGLAGGTDTQYF.

The V call is TRBV7-2, the J call TRBJ1-5; tentatively, D is TRBD1 (6 bases). The V and J ends lost 5 bases and 1 base respectively, with 12 bases between them. In germline, CDR1 is SGHTA, CDR2 FQGNSA. CDR3 size: 15 residues. The CDR3 DNA is TGTGCCAGCAGCCCCCACAGGGCCAGCAATCAGCCCCAGCATTTT. The encoded protein is CASSPHRASNQPQHF.

The V call is TRBV23-1, the J call TRBJ2-2; the match to TRBD2 covers 12 bases. TRBV23-1 is an open reading frame, and its role is uncertain. The CDR3 is 18 amino acids. J was trimmed by 1 base and V by 5 bases; bases with no gene match: 8. The CDR3 DNA reads TGCGCCAGCAGTTCCAGGACTAGCGGGATTAGGAACACCGGGGAGCTGTTTTTT. It translates to CASSSRTSGIRNTGELFF.

The chain combines TRBV6-5 with TRBJ2-3; D unresolved. V was clipped by 6 bases and J by 7 bases, with 11 bases between them. The CDR3 covers 12 residues. Looked up from germline, CDR1 is MNHEY and CDR2 is SVGAGI. The CDR3 DNA is TGTGCCAGCAGAACCTTAGTAAATACGCAGTATTTT. Amino acid sequence: CASRTLVNTQYF.

The chain combines TRBV28 with TRBJ2-2; D is possibly TRBD2 (7 bases). The CDR3 consists of 16 residues. In germline, CDR1 is MDHEN, CDR2 SYDVKM. V was shortened by 5 bases and J by 7 bases, with 20 bases between the two germline ends. As DNA, the CDR3 is TGTGCCAGCAGTCCTGGGGGGGGCGGTGGACTCGGGGAGCTGTTTTTT. Protein sequence: CASSPGGGGGLGELFF.

V is TRBV7-8 and J is TRBJ2-5; D might be TRBD1 (7 bases). V lost 3 bases and J lost 7, with 15 bases in between. The CDR3 totals 14 residues. Germline CDR1 reads SGHVS; CDR2 reads FQNEAQ. CDR3 coding DNA: TGTGCCAGCAGCTTGGAGGGACAGTGGATGACCCAGTACTTC. Translating it yields CASSLEGQWMTQYF.

The chain uses TRBV6-5 and TRBJ2-1; 8 bases align to TRBD2. Germline V CDR1 and CDR2: MNHEY, SVGAGI. The CDR3 length is 14 residues. V dropped 2 bases and J dropped 9; count of bases not matched to a gene: 6. This CDR3 reads CASSYRRRGGEQFF. The CDR3, as DNA: TGTGCCAGCAGTTACCGCCGACGGGGGGGTGAGCAGTTCTTC.

The chain uses TRBV18 and TRBJ1-2; TRBD1 is a possible D gene (6 bases). The CDR3 is 15 residues long. Trimming took off 3 bases at V and 7 bases at J, with 18 bases between the two ends. CDR1 is KGHSH, CDR2 LQKENI, per germline. CDR3 DNA sequence: TGTGCCAGCTCACCCGGATTCGGTCAGGGGCCTGGCTACACCTTC. This codes for CASSPGFGQGPGYTF. The complete variable domain, with remaining parts taken from reference TRBV18 and TRBJ1-2, reads NAGVMQNPRHLVRRRGQEARLRCSPMKGHSHVYWYRQLPEEGLKFMVYLQKENIIDESGMPKERFSAEFPKEGPSILRIQQVVRGDSAAYFCASSPGFGQGPGYTFGSGTRLTVV.

The chain recombines TRBV6-5 with TRBJ2-1; D gene ambiguous. There are 14 residues in the CDR3. V lost 7 bases, J lost 3 bases, and 13 bases lay in between. Germline CDR1 and CDR2: MNHEY and SVGAGI. This chain's CDR3 is CASKYSHSYNEQFF. CDR3 in DNA: TGTGCCAGCAAATATTCGCATAGCTACAATGAGCAGTTCTTC.

This chain uses TRBV9 with TRBJ2-1, with 7 positions matching TRBD2. The CDR3 has 16 residues. Trimming cost V 0 bases and J 9 bases; bases outside gene matches: 12. Germline values: CDR1 SGDLS, CDR2 YYNGEE. This CDR3 reads CASSVGGAGVSSEQFF. The CDR3 DNA reads TGTGCCAGCAGCGTAGGAGGGGCGGGAGTGTCGAGTGAGCAGTTCTTC.